The source of this TCR beta chain is a study of identical twins. Germline V gene sequence: CDR1 MGHRA, CDR2 YSYEKL. V lost 0 bases to trimming and J lost 0 bases, with 11 bases between them. This CDR3 has 17 amino acids. TCRdb processed the 5' RACE reads anew with MiXCR; each CDR3 protein has one entry. The sample lists hundreds of thousands of distinct CDR3 sequences; 7.1% were seen once. This clonotype has more than one count but fewer than ten. These data were also reused for a study on yellow fever vaccine responses in identical twins.

Specimen: PBMCs. The receptor was derived from a woman aged 18 to 35 in good health. The genes are TRBV4-1 and TRBJ2-2; D not resolved. CDR3 bases: TGCGCCAGCAGCCAAGACCCGAACAGACCGAACACCGGGGAGCTGTTTTTT. Encoded protein: CASSQDPNRPNTGELFF.